This passage covers 13 T cell receptor beta chains from one sample sequenced in a study of blood T cell repertoires in COVID-19. TCRdb's copy holds only in-frame clones and misses some; the assay was immunoSEQ multiplex PCR. In the table there are about 210,000 clones, 89% of which are singletons. Source material: peripheral blood. All receptors come from a woman in her thirties or forties with acute or convalescent COVID-19.

V is TRBV2 and J is TRBJ1-1; 7 bases agree with TRBD1. The CDR3 sequence is 14 residues long. V shed 6 bases, J shed 0 bases, and the junction held 4 bases outside the gene matches. Germline V CDR1 and CDR2: SNHLY, FYNNEI. The chain's CDR3 is CASRGDRLNTEAFF. CDR3 bases: TGTGCCAGCAGGGGGGACAGACTGAACACTGAAGCTTTCTTT.

This chain links TRBV10-2 with TRBJ2-4; no firm D call. Trimming took off 6 bases at V and 8 bases at J, with 8 bases between the two ends. There are 11 residues in the CDR3. In germline, CDR1 is WSHSY, CDR2 SAAADI. The CDR3 nucleotides read TGCGCCAGCAGCCCCCAATACATTCAGTACTTC. Translated: CASSPQYIQYF.

V gene TRBV14 combines with J gene TRBJ2-1; D remains unclear. Deletions cut 3 bases from V and 0 bases from J, with 9 bases between. CDR1 is SGHDN, CDR2 FVKESK, per germline. The CDR3 extends over 15 amino acids. The CDR3 protein is CASSQSIDSYNEQFF. CDR3 DNA sequence: TGTGCCAGCAGCCAGAGCATCGACTCCTACAATGAGCAGTTCTTC.

CDR3 loop: CASDKGGGYGYTF. The CDR3 DNA is TGTGCCAGCGACAAAGGGGGGGGCTATGGCTACACCTTC. This chain links TRBV2 with TRBJ1-2, with D perhaps matching TRBD1 (6 bases). The CDR3 length is 13 residues. Trimming stripped 8 bases from V and 4 bases from J, with 14 bases between. Germline V gene data show CDR1 as SNHLY and CDR2 as FYNNEI. Based on the CDR3 plus reference TRBV2 and TRBJ1-2, the full variable domain is EPEVTQTPSHQVTQMGQEVILRCVPISNHLYFYWYRQILGQKVEFLVSFYNNEISEKSEIFDDQFSVERPDGSNFTLKIRSTKLEDSAMYFCASDKGGGYGYTFGSGTRLTVV.

This chain joins TRBV5-1 and TRBJ1-4; 7 bases fit TRBD1. The CDR3 covers 15 residues. V trimming: 3 bases; J trimming: 8 bases; junction bases outside the gene matches: 10. Germline V lookup: CDR1 SGHRS, CDR2 YFSETQ. CDR3 in DNA: TGCGCCAGCAGCTCATCCGGGACAGTCGAGGAAAAACTGTTTTTT. It encodes CASSSSGTVEEKLFF.

The rearrangement uses TRBV2 and TRBJ1-2; 7 bases fit TRBD1. Germline trimming cut 4 bases from V and 4 bases from J; bases unmatched to any gene: 0. CDR1 is SNHLY, CDR2 FYNNEI, per germline. The CDR3 loop spans 12 amino acids. CDR3 DNA: TGTGCCAGCAGTGGGGACAGCTATGGCTACACCTTC. Protein: CASSGDSYGYTF. The variable domain in full, with the rest retrieved from reference TRBV2 and TRBJ1-2, is EPEVTQTPSHQVTQMGQEVILRCVPISNHLYFYWYRQILGQKVEFLVSFYNNEISEKSEIFDDQFSVERPDGSNFTLKIRSTKLEDSAMYFCASSGDSYGYTFGSGTRLTVV.

The chain links TRBV2 to TRBJ2-5, with 9 bases fitting TRBD2. Germline lookup yields CDR1 SNHLY and CDR2 FYNNEI. The CDR3 is 13 amino acids. Losses at the gene ends were 5 bases for V and 5 bases for J; bases not matched to a gene: 3. CDR3: CASSPLAGETQYF. CDR3 DNA: TGTGCCAGCAGTCCTCTAGCGGGGGAGACCCAGTACTTC.

The chain has TRBV5-3 and TRBJ1-3; D is unclear. TRBV5-3 is an ORF, and what it does is uncertain. This CDR3 contains 15 residues. Between the trimmed V and J ends, which lost 6 bases and 3 bases, there was a span of 16 bases. The chain's CDR3 is CARTPMREVGNTIYF. The CDR3 DNA reads as TGTGCCAGAACCCCGATGAGGGAGGTTGGAAACACCATATATTTT.

The chain combines TRBV24-1 with TRBJ2-3; 9 bases line up with TRBD1. This CDR3 contains 16 residues. Germline V gene lookup returns CDR1 KGHDR and CDR2 SFDVKD. The V gene end was trimmed by 4 bases and the J gene end by 4 bases; junction bases not matched to a gene: 8. For the CDR3, the DNA is TGTGCCACCAGTGACCCGGGGACAGGGAAGGCAGATACGCAGTATTTT. This encodes CATSDPGTGKADTQYF.

The chain links TRBV3-1 (or the pseudogene TRBV3-2) to TRBJ1-6, with 8 bases lining up with TRBD1. Unmatched junction bases numbered 4, after V lost 5 bases and J lost 7 bases. CDR3 length equals 14 residues. CDR1 is LGHDT and CDR2 is YNNKEL in the germline V gene (reference sequence). In DNA, the CDR3 is TGTGCCAGCAGCGCTCGACAGGGGAATTCACCCCTCCACTTT. Amino acid sequence: CASSARQGNSPLHF.

The V and J genes are TRBV3-1 (or the pseudogene TRBV3-2) and TRBJ1-2, with 9 bases matching TRBD1. This CDR3 is 16 amino acids long. J gave up 6 bases and V 4 bases, and 12 bases lay outside the gene matches. The V gene's germline CDR1 is LGHDT and CDR2 YNNKEL (reference sequence). The CDR3 loop is CASSLGDRVAINGYTF. DNA for the CDR3: TGTGCCAGCAGCCTGGGGGACAGGGTGGCGATTAATGGCTACACCTTC.

This clone was recorded a few times. CDR3: CASRRSGDSTDTQYF. The DNA for the CDR3 is TGCGCCAGCAGGCGTAGCGGGGATAGTACAGATACGCAGTATTTT. The chain joins TRBV5-1 to TRBJ2-3, with 8 bases fitting TRBD2. After removal of 5 bases from V and 3 bases from J, the junction contained 8 bases not matched to a gene. The germline CDR1 and CDR2 sequences are SGHRS and YFSETQ. The CDR3 spans 15 residues.

The V call is TRBV10-3, the J call TRBJ1-1; 8 nucleotides agree with TRBD1. After removal of 0 bases from V and 4 bases from J, the junction contained 13 bases not matched to a gene. CDR1 is ENHRY and CDR2 is SYGVKD in the germline V gene. The CDR3 totals 18 residues. The CDR3 coding sequence is TGTGCCATCAGTGAGTCGACAGGCGCAGGGGGCTGGATCACTGAAGCTTTCTTT. Translation gives CAISESTGAGGWITEAFF.